What follows is one T cell receptor (beta chain) and its context. Its antigen is still unknown. Germline CDR1 reads MNHEY; CDR2 reads SMNVEV (reference sequence). V lost 4 bases, J lost 2 bases, and 12 bases stayed unmatched. This CDR3 is 17 amino acids long. TCRdb recomputed calls from the reads with MiXCR, one row per CDR3 protein. Here the sample spans some 99,000 distinct CDR3 sequences, around 28% being singletons. This entry is derived from a study of T cell repertoires in cytomegalovirus infection. Study in general: As its CMV epitopes, the study selected recently identified HLA-C-restricted and well-studied HLA-B-restricted targets. Public TCR beta signature analysis indicated the presence of both CMV infection and matching HLA type. General study points: Cumulative frequency of public TCR beta families picked out carriers of CMV plus the relevant HLA. HLA-C-restricted CMV clonotypes gave the most frequent clonotype in two of eight donors.

Source: CD8+ T cells from cultured PBMCs, taken from culture after CMV antigen stimulation. The chain employs TRBV27 and TRBJ2-5; 8 positions match TRBD1. The receptor's source is a human donor in good health (CMV status not recorded). Some clones in this sample may be carry-over from other donors' samples. As DNA, the CDR3 is TGTGCCAGCAGTTCTCTTAGGACAGGGTTGGGGCAAGAGACCCAGTACTTC. It translates to CASSSLRTGLGQETQYF.